The present T cell receptor beta chain was sequenced within a study of T cell changes during pregnancy in multiple sclerosis. Here immunoSEQ multiplex PCR was the method, and the copy in TCRdb shows in-frame clones only, minus some. This table holds tens of thousands of clones, 91% found once. Trimming stripped 4 bases from V and 8 bases from J, with 12 bases between. This CDR3 is built from 13 residues. Germline values: CDR1 SGDLS, CDR2 YYNGEE. Material: peripheral blood, obtained in the third trimester of pregnancy. This sequence originates from a female donor in good health, enrolled as a control in a pregnancy study. The rearrangement links TRBV9 to TRBJ1-4, with a weak D call TRBD1 (5 bases). In DNA form, the CDR3 reads TGTGCCAGCAGCCCAGGGAATCGGGAAAAACTGTTTTTT. This gives the protein CASSPGNREKLFF.